A single sample is the source of the 8 T cell receptor beta chains below, sequenced in a study of T cell clonality in common variable immunodeficiency. Method: immunoSEQ multiplex PCR; TCRdb's copy keeps in-frame clones and lacks some. This sample carries tens of thousands of clones, none of them present only once. The sequenced sample consisted of peripheral blood mononuclear cells. The receptors originated from a person between 18 and 75 years old in good health.

At least ten counts were recorded for this clone. The CDR3 extends 3 residues past the end of the read, so its final part is completed from the germline J gene. V usage is TRBV5-6 and J usage is TRBJ1-1, with 8 bases matching TRBD1. The CDR3 has 15 residues. Germline-derived CDR1 and CDR2 are SGHDT and YYEEEE. V dropped 2 bases and J dropped 1; count of bases not matched to a gene: 4. The CDR3 protein is CASSFRTGTNTEAFF. The covered CDR3 bases are TGTGCCAGCAGCTTCCGGACAGGGACGAACACTGAA.

There are many counts of this clone. The CDR3 is cut off 3 residues early in the read; its end comes from the germline J gene. The chain employs TRBV20-1 and TRBJ2-7, with D perhaps matching TRBD1 (5 bases). Germline loops: CDR1 DFQATT, CDR2 SNEGSKA (reference sequence). The CDR3 contains 14 residues. V was pared by 2 bases and J by 2 bases, with 13 bases between. The CDR3 DNA, read in part, is TGCAGTGCTAGATTGGACAACGGACCCTACGAG. Translated, it gives CSARLDNGPYE. The whole CDR3 is CSARLDNGPYEQYF.

This clone was observed a handful of times. Read data end 3 residues before the CDR3 end; the end is taken from the germline J gene. J is TRBJ2-7 and V is TRBV7-6, with 8 bases identical to TRBD2. The CDR3 runs to 16 residues. Trimming took 6 bases from V and 6 from J; bases not matched to a gene: 16. Germline loops: CDR1 SGHVS, CDR2 FNYEAQ. The CDR3 bases that were read are TGTGCCAGCAGTCCCTTATTTAAGCGGGGGTTAGGCGAG. It codes for CASSPLFKRGLGE. The full CDR3 is CASSPLFKRGLGEQYF.

This clone was recorded many times. The CDR3 sequence is CAWSRAGGFVGYTF. The covered CDR3 bases are TGTGCCTGGAGTCGGGCAGGGGGTTTCGTAGGC. The genes are TRBV30 and TRBJ1-2, with 7 positions matching TRBD1. The read ends 3 residues early relative to the CDR3; the germline J gene fills the gap. From germline, CDR1 is GTSNPN and CDR2 SVGIG (reference sequence). The CDR3 spans 14 residues.

A note on this clone: Read sequence stops 3 residues before the CDR3 end, and the germline J gene provides the missing end. This chain uses TRBV13 with TRBJ2-7, with D possibly being TRBD1 or TRBD2 (5 bases each). The CDR3 extends over 16 amino acids. Trimming cost V 5 bases and J 2 bases, with 19 bases left between them. Germline-derived CDR1 and CDR2 are PRHDT and FYEKMQ (reference sequence). CDR3 sequence: CASSQLAEGSAYEQYF. The sequenced part of the CDR3 DNA is TGTGCCAGCAGCCAGTTAGCCGAGGGGAGCGCCTACGAG.

The table lists this clone with many counts. The observed sequence ends 3 residues before the CDR3 terminus, with the missing tail filled in from the germline J gene. The rearrangement uses TRBV5-1 and TRBJ1-1; TRBD1 matches 8 bases. CDR1 and CDR2 (germline): SGHRS, YFSETQ. V lost 2 bases, J lost 5 bases, and 8 bases stayed unmatched. The CDR3 extends over 15 amino acids. Partial CDR3 DNA: TGCGCCAGCAGCTTCCTGACAGGGGAGGAAACTGAA. Translated, it gives CASSFLTGEETE. In full, the CDR3 is CASSFLTGEETEAFF.

The sample holds many counts of this clone. The DNA ends 3 residues before the CDR3 does, and the rest of the CDR3 is filled in from the germline J gene. The chain couples TRBV20-1 to TRBJ2-1, with D tentatively TRBD1 (5 bases). The CDR3 runs 13 residues. Trimming took 1 base from V and 8 from J, leaving 12 bases between them. The V gene's germline CDR1 is DFQATT and CDR2 SNEGSKA (reference sequence). CDR3 region: CSARGQSHDEQFF. The part of the CDR3 DNA that was read is TGCAGTGCTAGAGGACAGTCGCACGATGAG.

This clone was counted ten times or more. The read falls 3 residues short of the CDR3 end, and the missing part is taken from the germline J gene. The J gene is TRBJ1-2, the V gene TRBV20-1; TRBD1 matches at 9 bases. Germline V gene sequence: CDR1 DFQATT, CDR2 SNEGSKA (reference sequence). The CDR3 is 15 residues long. With 3 bases clipped from V and 5 bases from J, the junction kept 10 bases outside the gene matches. CDR3 DNA, as far as it was read: TGCAGTGCTAGGAACCGAAACAGGGGGCTTTATGGC. Translated: CSARNRNRGLYG. The CDR3, in full, reads CSARNRNRGLYGYTF.